The source of this T cell receptor beta chain is a study of blood T cell repertoires in COVID-19. About the research overall: Whether acute or convalescent, the COVID-19 samples came from the United States, Italy and Spain. From T cells, B-cell-depleted T cells, or PBMCs came the material, which was cDNA or gDNA.

This clone was observed a handful of times. Followed longitudinally, the Seattle patients had been enrolled during active infection. V gave up 0 bases and J gave up 5 bases, with 3 bases separating them. The CDR3 extends over 12 amino acids. Germline V gives CDR1 SGDLS, CDR2 YYNGEE. As processed by the authors: Using reference gene primer amplification, nucleated cell counts were estimated. Clones were read by immunoSEQ multiplex PCR, and TCRdb kept only the in-frame ones, dropping some. Clonal size and the V and J genes are those of that table, whereas D and trimming came from the DNA. The table has roughly 290,000 clones, roughly four fifths seen once.

Material: peripheral blood. The TCR originated in a person aged 65 to 85 with COVID-19, enrolled during active disease. V gene TRBV9 combines with J gene TRBJ2-1; no clear D gene. In nucleotides, the CDR3 is TGTGCCAGCAGCGTAGGGCACAATGAGCAGTTCTTC. It encodes CASSVGHNEQFF.